The 23 T cell receptor beta chains in this list originate from one sample, sequenced in a study of blood T cell repertoires in COVID-19. Some clones are missing from TCRdb's copy, which holds only in-frame ones; the method was immunoSEQ multiplex PCR. Of around 110,000 clones listed, around 86% are singletons. Sequencing was performed on peripheral blood. Source of these receptors: a man between 35 and 55 years old with acute or convalescent COVID-19.

This chain joins TRBV11-3 and TRBJ2-2; unclear D gene. Between the trimmed V and J ends, which lost 3 bases and 8 bases, there was a span of 10 bases. Per germline, CDR1 SGHNT and CDR2 YENEEA. CDR3 length: 13 residues. The CDR3 DNA follows: TGTGCCAGCAGCTTGGCGGCTAGAGGGGAGCTGTTTTTT. Its protein product is CASSLAARGELFF.

This chain connects TRBV9 to TRBJ1-3; 9 nucleotides line up with TRBD1. The ends lost 3 bases at V and 3 bases at J; junction bases unmatched: 7. Germline V gene lookup returns CDR1 SGDLS and CDR2 YYNGEE. The CDR3 runs 16 residues. Written as DNA, the CDR3 is TGTGCCAGCAGCGCATCACAGGGGGCTGTTGGAAACACCATATATTTT. This codes for CASSASQGAVGNTIYF.

This chain joins TRBV19 and TRBJ1-2; 7 bases match TRBD1. The CDR3 runs 11 residues. The germline gives CDR1 LNHDA, CDR2 SQIVND (reference sequence). J was trimmed by 10 bases and V by 5 bases; bases with no gene match: 4. The CDR3 sequence is CASSDRVSYTF. The CDR3 coding sequence is TGTGCCAGTAGTGACAGGGTGTCCTACACCTTC. Complete variable domain (other parts from reference TRBV19 and TRBJ1-2): DGGITQSPKYLFRKEGQNVTLSCEQNLNHDAMYWYRQDPGQGLRLIYYSQIVNDFQKGDIAEGYSVSREKKESFPLTVTSAQKNPTAFYLCASSDRVSYTFGSGTRLTVV.

The chain is built from TRBV15 and TRBJ2-1, with a tentative D call TRBD1 (5 bases). This CDR3 region has 14 residues. Per germline, CDR1 LNHNV and CDR2 YYDKDF (reference sequence). V lost 9 bases and J 5 bases, leaving 17 bases between the germline ends. The CDR3: CATRTGARNNEQFF. The CDR3 DNA reads as TGTGCCACGCGCACAGGAGCCCGTAACAATGAGCAGTTCTTC. The whole variable domain, remainder taken from reference TRBV15 and TRBJ2-1, is DAMVIQNPRYQVTQFGKPVTLSCSQTLNHNVMYWYQQKSSQAPKLLFHYYDKDFNNEADTPDNFQSRRPNTSFCFLDIRSPGLGDTAMYLCATRTGARNNEQFFGPGTRLTVL.

The gene calls are TRBV6-2 or TRBV6-3 and TRBJ1-5, with 7 bases matching TRBD1. Germline V gene sequence: CDR1 MNHEY, CDR2 SVGEGT. There are 15 residues in the CDR3. The junction had 5 bases not matched to a gene; V was cut back by 5 bases and J by 1 base. CDR3 sequence: CASSIQGQSNQPQHF. The DNA of the CDR3 is TGTGCCAGCAGTATCCAGGGACAGAGCAATCAGCCCCAGCATTTT.

A few counts support this clone. The chain has TRBV4-2 and TRBJ2-2, with 12 bases matching TRBD2. The CDR3 loop spans 16 amino acids. Germline V CDR1 and CDR2: LGHNA, YNFKEQ. Unmatched junction bases numbered 9, after V lost 5 bases and J lost 8 bases. The CDR3 sequence is CASSGRTSGINGELFF. The CDR3 nucleotides read TGTGCCAGCAGCGGACGGACTAGCGGGATAAATGGGGAGCTGTTTTTT.

The CDR3 DNA reads as TGTGCCAGCAGTCGGGGGGGGGCCACTGAAGCTTTCTTT. Its protein product is CASSRGGATEAFF. J is TRBJ1-1 and V is TRBV6-5, with D possibly matching TRBD1 (6 bases). Germline loops: CDR1 MNHEY, CDR2 SVGAGI. The CDR3 has 13 residues. V lost 5 bases, J lost 4 bases, and 11 bases lay in between.

The chain couples TRBV7-9 to TRBJ2-3; D uncertain. Germline V gene data show CDR1 as SEHNR and CDR2 as FQNEAQ (reference sequence). The CDR3 totals 14 residues. The ends were cut back, 6 bases at V and 2 bases at J, with 12 bases in the middle. CDR3 nucleotide sequence: TGTGCCAGCAGTCCTCAGATATACACAGATACGCAGTATTTT. Protein: CASSPQIYTDTQYF. The full variable domain, rest sourced from reference TRBV7-9 and TRBJ2-3, is DTGVSQNPRHKITKRGQNVTFRCDPISEHNRLYWYRQTLGQGPEFLTYFQNEAQLEKSRLLSDRFSAERPKGSFSTLEIQRTEQGDSAMYLCASSPQIYTDTQYFGPGTRLTVL.

The rearrangement links TRBV5-4 to TRBJ2-3; perhaps TRBD2 as D (6 bases). The CDR3 is made up of 14 amino acids. The germline V gene encodes CDR1 SGHNT and CDR2 YYREEE (reference sequence). Trimming removed 9 bases at V and 1 base at J, with 15 bases between. The CDR3 coding sequence is TGTGCCACCAAGCTGGCGGGACGCACAGATACGCAGTATTTT. It is translated as CATKLAGRTDTQYF.

The V call is TRBV12-5, the J call TRBJ2-2; possibly TRBD1 for D (6 bases). The V and J ends lost 3 bases and 3 bases respectively, with 14 bases between them. CDR1 is LGHNT, CDR2 FRNRAP, per germline. This CDR3 region has 16 residues. The CDR3 is CASGFYTGSDTGELFF. Written as DNA, the CDR3 is TGTGCTAGTGGTTTTTATACAGGGAGTGACACCGGGGAGCTGTTTTTT.

The chain carries TRBV5-1 and TRBJ1-4, with D uncertain. V was shortened by 3 bases and J by 0 bases, with 9 bases between the two germline ends. The CDR3 covers 15 residues. Germline V gene lookup returns CDR1 SGHRS and CDR2 YFSETQ. CDR3 in amino acids: CASSSDFATNEKLFF. CDR3 bases: TGCGCCAGCAGCTCGGACTTTGCAACTAATGAAAAACTGTTTTTT.

CDR3 coding DNA: TGTGCCAGCAGCTTCGGGAGCCAGCCCCAGCATTTT. This codes for CASSFGSQPQHF. This chain links TRBV13 with TRBJ1-5; D is ambiguous. Germline assignment: CDR1 PRHDT and CDR2 FYEKMQ (reference sequence). The CDR3 extends over 12 amino acids. V was shortened by 3 bases and J by 7 bases, with 7 bases between the two germline ends.

A few counts support this clone. As DNA, the CDR3 is TGTGCCAGCAGCTTGACTAGCGGATACAATGAGCAGTTCTTC. This sequence encodes CASSLTSGYNEQFF. This chain connects TRBV11-3 to TRBJ2-1; 9 positions match TRBD2. Germline CDR1 and CDR2: SGHNT and YENEEA. V dropped 3 bases and J dropped 4; count of bases not matched to a gene: 1. The CDR3 sequence is 14 residues long.

CDR3: CSASKTSGGASTDTQYF. CDR3 bases: TGCAGTGCTAGTAAGACTAGCGGGGGGGCAAGCACAGATACGCAGTATTTT. The V and J genes are TRBV20-1 and TRBJ2-3; the match to TRBD2 covers 14 bases. The CDR3 totals 17 residues. V was clipped by 3 bases and J by 0 bases; unmatched bases: 5. Germline-derived CDR1 and CDR2 are DFQATT and SNEGSKA (reference sequence).

V is TRBV9 and J is TRBJ2-5; 9 bases fit TRBD1. Germline CDR1 SGDLS, CDR2 YYNGEE. V lost 0 bases, J lost 5 bases, and 17 bases stayed unmatched. There are 19 residues in the CDR3. Here the CDR3 DNA reads TGTGCCAGCAGCGTAGCCACAAGGGGGGACAGGGTTTTGGTGGAGACCCAGTACTTC. Translated, it gives CASSVATRGDRVLVETQYF. Full variable domain (remainder filled in from reference TRBV9 and TRBJ2-5): DSGVTQTPKHLITATGQRVTLRCSPRSGDLSVYWYQQSLDQGLQFLIQYYNGEERAKGNILERFSAQQFPDLHSELNLSSLELGDSALYFCASSVATRGDRVLVETQYFGPGTRLLVL.

The chain carries TRBV7-2 and TRBJ2-1, with a weak D call TRBD2 (5 bases). The CDR3 covers 14 residues. V gave up 1 base and J gave up 5 bases, with 9 bases separating them. CDR1 and CDR2 from the germline V gene are SGHTA and FQGNSA. This CDR3 reads CASSLVGLNNEQFF. The CDR3 DNA follows: TGTGCCAGCAGCTTAGTCGGACTTAACAATGAGCAGTTCTTC.

This sequence joins TRBV7-3 and TRBJ2-2, with 7 bases fitting TRBD1. V lost 1 base, J lost 3 bases, and 2 bases stayed unmatched. Germline CDR1 and CDR2: SGHTA and FQGTGA. The CDR3 is 15 residues long. This CDR3 is CASSLKGQYTGELFF. The CDR3 nucleotides are TGTGCCAGCAGCTTAAAGGGACAGTACACCGGGGAGCTGTTTTTT.

The chain joins TRBV5-1 to TRBJ2-1; 11 bases line up with TRBD1. V was clipped by 1 base and J by 6 bases; unmatched bases: 9. The length of the CDR3 is 17 residues. Germline assignment: CDR1 SGHRS and CDR2 YFSETQ. The CDR3 DNA sequence: TGCGCCAGCAGCTTGAGAACGGGACAGGGGGGCGGCAATGAGCAGTTCTTC. Translation gives CASSLRTGQGGGNEQFF.

This clone was recorded once. The chain uses TRBV10-3 and TRBJ1-3, with D tentatively TRBD1 (6 bases). This CDR3 is 15 amino acids long. Germline V gene data show CDR1 as ENHRY and CDR2 as SYGVKD. Between the trimmed V and J ends, which lost 3 bases and 3 bases, there was a span of 12 bases. The chain's CDR3 is CAISDGAGDGNTIYF. The CDR3 nucleotides read TGTGCCATCAGTGACGGGGCAGGGGATGGAAACACCATATATTTT.

This chain joins TRBV21-1 and TRBJ1-2; the D segment call TRBD1 is taken from the table without a DNA check. TRBV21-1 is a pseudogene segment. The CDR3 length is 15 residues. The CDR3 loop reads CASSKRQGGPSGYTF. The DNA of the CDR3 is TGTGCCAGCAGCAAACGACAGGGTGGGCCCAGTGGCTACACCTTC.

The chain employs TRBV6-5 and TRBJ2-3, with 9 bases that match TRBD1. Trimming took 4 bases from V and 5 from J; bases not matched to a gene: 7. Germline CDR1 is MNHEY and CDR2 is SVGAGI. The CDR3 runs 15 residues. The CDR3 DNA is TGTGCCAGCAGTTTCGGGGACAGGGTCGAAGATACGCAGTATTTT. The encoded protein is CASSFGDRVEDTQYF.

V usage is TRBV30 and J usage is TRBJ1-5; 7 bases line up with TRBD1. Germline V gene sequence: CDR1 GTSNPN, CDR2 SVGIG (reference sequence). With 2 bases clipped from V and 2 bases from J, the junction kept 6 bases outside the gene matches. The CDR3 spans 15 residues. As DNA, the CDR3 is TGTGCCTGGAGTACAGGGGATACGGGCAATCAGCCCCAGCATTTT. This gives the protein CAWSTGDTGNQPQHF.

This chain connects TRBV6-6 to TRBJ2-5; 7 bases match TRBD1. This CDR3 comprises 14 residues. The germline CDR1 and CDR2 sequences are MNHNY and SVGAGI (reference sequence). Trimming removed 4 bases from V and 3 bases from J; junction bases left unmatched: 5. The CDR3 is CASSFSGGEETQYF. CDR3 nucleotide sequence: TGTGCCAGCAGTTTTTCAGGGGGAGAAGAGACCCAGTACTTC.